What follows are 3 T cell receptor beta chains derived from one specimen sequenced in a study of blood T cell repertoires in COVID-19. Some clones are missing from TCRdb's copy, which holds only in-frame ones; the method was immunoSEQ multiplex PCR. The repertoire holds 190,000 or so clones, with 80% to 90% as singletons. What was sequenced was peripheral blood. These receptors all come from a woman under 30 who had recovered from COVID-19.

The chain recombines TRBV4-3 with TRBJ1-2; D gene uncertain. Deletions cut 4 bases from V and 2 bases from J, with 8 bases between. Germline V gene lookup returns CDR1 LGHNA and CDR2 YSLEER. There are 13 residues in the CDR3. CDR3 region: CASSPGKNYGYTF. The CDR3 nucleotides read TGCGCCAGCAGCCCCGGGAAGAACTATGGCTACACCTTC.

The V and J genes are TRBV12-3 or TRBV12-4 and TRBJ1-4, with TRBD1 as a possible D gene (5 bases). V was pared by 1 base and J by 8 bases, with 5 bases between. This CDR3 comprises 12 residues. CDR3 nucleotides: TGTGCCAGCAGTTTAGAGGGGGAAAAACTGTTTTTT. Translated, it gives CASSLEGEKLFF.

This clone was recorded a few times. The chain combines TRBV7-9 with TRBJ1-1; D call uncertain. In germline, CDR1 is SEHNR, CDR2 FQNEAQ (reference sequence). The CDR3 contains 14 residues. The V gene lost 0 bases and the J gene lost 1 base, with 6 bases spanning the gap. The CDR3 DNA is TGTGCCAGCAGCTTAGCATTAGAGAACACTGAAGCTTTCTTT. This encodes CASSLALENTEAFF. Looking up the rest from reference TRBV7-9 and TRBJ1-1 gives the full variable domain: DTGVSQNPRHKITKRGQNVTFRCDPISEHNRLYWYRQTLGQGPEFLTYFQNEAQLEKSRLLSDRFSAERPKGSFSTLEIQRTEQGDSAMYLCASSLALENTEAFFGQGTRLTVV.